The 29 T cell receptor beta chains presented below share a single source sample, sequenced in a study of Ad26.COV2.S vaccination and SARS-CoV-2 variants. The treatment denotes: some 20 received Ad26.COV2.S at low or high dose, single or two shots; about 5 received placebo; per-sample allocation not given. The investigators took samples on day 63 after the first vaccine or placebo injection. Clones were read by immunoSEQ multiplex PCR, and TCRdb kept only the in-frame ones, dropping some. The sample shows 380,000 or so clones, 75% to 90% of them seen only once. The sample was peripheral blood, taken in a trial of Ad26.COV2.S vaccine versus placebo. All receptors derive from a person aged 18-65 years who received the Ad26.COV2.S COVID-19 vaccine or a placebo.

The chain carries TRBV7-2 and TRBJ2-3; 10 bases line up with TRBD2. Germline V gives CDR1 SGHTA, CDR2 FQGNSA. This CDR3 has 17 residues. The J segment lost 1 base and the V segment lost 5 bases, leaving 9 bases of the junction unmatched. DNA for the CDR3: TGTGCCAGCAGCCGGGTTTGGAGCGGGGGGGGCACAGATACGCAGTATTTT. This translates into CASSRVWSGGGTDTQYF.

This clone has only a few counts. The chain has TRBV5-6 and TRBJ1-5; D uncertain. The CDR3 loop spans 13 amino acids. Germline V gene data show CDR1 as SGHDT and CDR2 as YYEEEE. Trimming took off 1 base at V and 6 bases at J, with 8 bases between the two ends. Written as DNA, the CDR3 is TGTGCCAGCAGCTTGTATTTAAGTCAGCCCCAGCATTTT. Its protein product is CASSLYLSQPQHF.

This clone was counted a single time. V and J are TRBV5-1 and TRBJ1-1; D is possibly TRBD1 (6 bases). Germline CDR1 is SGHRS and CDR2 is YFSETQ. This CDR3 has 14 amino acids. With 2 bases removed from V and 6 bases from J, the gap between germline ends came to 14 bases. The CDR3 protein is CASSFDRTNAEAFF. The CDR3 nucleotides are TGCGCCAGCAGCTTCGACAGGACCAACGCTGAAGCTTTCTTT.

This clone appeared a single time. The rearrangement links TRBV11-2 to TRBJ2-3; 9 nucleotides line up with TRBD2. The CDR3 totals 17 residues. In germline, CDR1 is SGHAT, CDR2 FQNNGV. The junction had 11 bases not matched to a gene; V was cut back by 5 bases and J by 2 bases. DNA of the CDR3: TGTGCCAGCAGCGTTTCCTCTCTAGCGGGGCTCACAGATACGCAGTATTTT. This gives the protein CASSVSSLAGLTDTQYF.

The chain uses TRBV7-8 and TRBJ2-7, with unresolved D. Germline V gene lookup returns CDR1 SGHVS and CDR2 FQNEAQ. Trimming took 5 bases from V and 7 from J, leaving 15 bases between them. The CDR3 contains 13 residues. The CDR3: CASSPRRTPEQYF. DNA of the CDR3: TGTGCCAGCAGCCCGCGGCGGACGCCGGAGCAGTACTTC.

The rearrangement uses TRBV6-5 and TRBJ2-5, with D possibly called TRBD1 or TRBD2 (7 bases each). Trimming stripped 3 bases from V and 5 bases from J, with 13 bases between. Germline lookup yields CDR1 MNHEY and CDR2 SVGAGI. This CDR3 contains 14 residues. The CDR3 region is CASSYTRGGETQYF. CDR3 bases: TGTGCCAGCAGTTATACCAGGGGGGGGGAGACCCAGTACTTC.

The rearrangement joins TRBV27 to TRBJ2-1; 9 bases match TRBD2. Trimming cost V 3 bases and J 4 bases; bases outside gene matches: 7. CDR3 length: 16 amino acids. Germline V gene data show CDR1 as MNHEY and CDR2 as SMNVEV (reference sequence). CDR3 DNA sequence: TGTGCCAGCAGTTTGTCTCCTAGCGGGATGTACAATGAGCAGTTCTTC. This gives the protein CASSLSPSGMYNEQFF.

V is TRBV6-4 and J is TRBJ2-7; tentative D call: TRBD2 (5 bases). The germline CDR1 and CDR2 sequences are MRHNA and SNTAGT. V lost 6 bases to trimming and J lost 12 bases, with 15 bases between them. The CDR3 has 11 amino acids. CDR3 nucleotides: TGTGCCAGCAGCGGGATCCACCACCTGTACTTC. Amino acid sequence: CASSGIHHLYF.

The rearrangement links TRBV19 to TRBJ1-4, with no clear D. This CDR3 spans 19 amino acids. V was trimmed by 5 bases and J by 0 bases, leaving 22 bases between them. Looked up from germline, CDR1 is LNHDA and CDR2 is SQIVND (reference sequence). Here the CDR3 reads CASSGTRNGRVATNEKLFF. CDR3 sequence (DNA): TGTGCCAGTAGTGGCACCAGGAATGGACGGGTTGCAACTAATGAAAAACTGTTTTTT. Based on the CDR3 plus reference TRBV19 and TRBJ1-4, the full variable domain is DGGITQSPKYLFRKEGQNVTLSCEQNLNHDAMYWYRQDPGQGLRLIYYSQIVNDFQKGDIAEGYSVSREKKESFPLTVTSAQKNPTAFYLCASSGTRNGRVATNEKLFFGSGTQLSVL.

This clone was seen a handful of times. The genes are TRBV9 and TRBJ2-1; either TRBD1 or TRBD2 may supply D (6 bases each). With 8 bases removed from V and 1 base from J, the gap between germline ends came to 16 bases. Germline values: CDR1 SGDLS, CDR2 YYNGEE. The CDR3 runs to 15 residues. The CDR3 DNA sequence: TGTGCCAGTACCAAGGGGGACTGGTCCTACAATGAGCAGTTCTTC. Translating gives CASTKGDWSYNEQFF.

The chain links TRBV5-1 to TRBJ2-7; 10 nucleotides align to TRBD2. Germline values: CDR1 SGHRS, CDR2 YFSETQ. Trimming at V came to 4 bases and at J to 3 bases, leaving 10 bases not matched to a gene. The CDR3 totals 16 residues. CDR3 sequence reads: CASSPNPSGGFYEQYF. CDR3 coding DNA: TGCGCCAGCAGCCCGAATCCTAGCGGGGGCTTCTACGAGCAGTACTTC.

The chain combines TRBV11-2 with TRBJ1-1, with a possible D match to TRBD1 (6 bases). The germline V and J ends were trimmed by 5 bases and 8 bases, with 21 bases remaining between them. The CDR3 loop spans 15 amino acids. Germline loops: CDR1 SGHAT, CDR2 FQNNGV. The CDR3 is CASSTLRGRLNEAFF. For the CDR3, the DNA is TGTGCCAGCAGCACCTTACGGGGGCGGTTGAACGAAGCTTTCTTT.

V gene TRBV28 combines with J gene TRBJ2-7, with 7 bases fitting TRBD1. V trimming: 8 bases; J trimming: 5 bases; junction bases outside the gene matches: 6. CDR3 length: 12 residues. Germline loops: CDR1 MDHEN, CDR2 SYDVKM. CDR3 bases: TGTGCCAGCCGACAGGGTCGAGACGAGCAGTACTTC. The encoded protein is CASRQGRDEQYF.

CDR3 bases: TGTGCCAGCAGCAAACAACTCACAGGGGAAAGCAATCAGCCCCAGCATTTT. Translated: CASSKQLTGESNQPQHF. The rearrangement uses TRBV21-1 and TRBJ1-5; TRBD1, the table's D call, lacks a check against the DNA. TRBV21-1 is classified as a pseudogene. There are 17 residues in the CDR3.

The rearrangement uses TRBV7-8 and TRBJ1-1; 7 nucleotides match TRBD1. Germline trimming cut 5 bases from V and 11 bases from J; bases unmatched to any gene: 17. CDR1 and CDR2 (germline): SGHVS, FQNEAQ. The CDR3 is 15 residues long. The CDR3 protein is CASSRTGERSEEAFF. In nucleotides, the CDR3 is TGTGCCAGCAGCCGTACAGGGGAGAGAAGCGAAGAGGCTTTCTTT.

The chain joins TRBV18 to TRBJ2-1; D is unresolved. Germline assignment: CDR1 KGHSH and CDR2 LQKENI. V lost 1 base to trimming and J lost 4 bases, with 5 bases between them. The CDR3 spans 13 residues. The CDR3 reads CASSPLGYNEQFF. For the CDR3, the DNA is TGTGCCAGCTCACCACTGGGGTACAATGAGCAGTTCTTC.

The chain links TRBV5-4 to TRBJ2-3, with D perhaps TRBD1 (6 bases). Trimming pared 4 bases from V and 2 bases from J, leaving 14 bases between. The CDR3 runs to 15 residues. Germline loops: CDR1 SGHNT, CDR2 YYREEE (reference sequence). CDR3 in DNA: TGTGCCAGCAGCCCTCAATGGACAGTCACAGATACGCAGTATTTT. This translates into CASSPQWTVTDTQYF.

This chain links TRBV9 with TRBJ2-2, with a weak D call TRBD2 (6 bases). Germline loops: CDR1 SGDLS, CDR2 YYNGEE. The length of the CDR3 is 15 residues. Deletions cut 3 bases from V and 4 bases from J, with 13 bases between. The CDR3 DNA follows: TGTGCCAGCAGCGCAACCGGGACTCCCACCGGGGAGCTGTTTTTT. Translating it yields CASSATGTPTGELFF.

The chain recombines TRBV28 with TRBJ1-2; 9 bases line up with TRBD1. Germline CDR1 reads MDHEN; CDR2 reads SYDVKM. This CDR3 comprises 13 residues. V shed 6 bases, J shed 2 bases, and the junction held 1 base outside the gene matches. The chain's CDR3 is CASSDRGNYGYTF. CDR3 coding DNA: TGTGCCAGCAGCGACAGGGGGAACTATGGCTACACCTTC.

The CDR3 reads CASSSGQGRSYEQYF. The DNA of the CDR3 is TGTGCCAGCAGCTCCGGACAGGGGAGGTCGTACGAGCAGTACTTC. This chain joins TRBV7-9 and TRBJ2-7, with 9 bases that match TRBD1. Germline V gene lookup returns CDR1 SEHNR and CDR2 FQNEAQ (reference sequence). The CDR3 consists of 15 residues. Germline trimming cut 4 bases from V and 4 bases from J; bases unmatched to any gene: 8.

The chain carries TRBV5-1 and TRBJ2-1; 7 nucleotides align to TRBD1. The J segment lost 7 bases and the V segment lost 2 bases, leaving 9 bases of the junction unmatched. The CDR3 covers 15 residues. Germline-derived CDR1 and CDR2 are SGHRS and YFSETQ. The CDR3 reads CASSFITGALNEQFF. The CDR3 DNA is TGCGCCAGCAGCTTCATCACAGGGGCGCTGAATGAGCAGTTCTTC.

This rearrangement joins TRBV6-5 to TRBJ1-2; no clear D gene. The ends were cut back, 5 bases at V and 1 base at J, with 8 bases in the middle. There are 13 residues in the CDR3. CDR1 is MNHEY, CDR2 SVGAGI, per germline. The CDR3 nucleotides are TGTGCCAGCAGTACCGACCGTAACTATGGCTACACCTTC. Protein product: CASSTDRNYGYTF.

The chain links TRBV5-8 to TRBJ2-2; D call uncertain. Trimming took 4 bases from V and 5 from J, leaving 21 bases between them. The CDR3 is made up of 17 amino acids. CDR1 and CDR2 from the germline V gene are SGHTS and YDEGEE. The CDR3 protein is CASSPTLSGRWTGELFF. CDR3 in DNA: TGTGCCAGCAGCCCCACTCTAAGTGGGCGCTGGACCGGGGAGCTGTTTTTT.

The V call is TRBV5-5, the J call TRBJ2-3, with 8 bases that match TRBD1. Germline lookup yields CDR1 SGHKS and CDR2 YYEKEE (reference sequence). The CDR3 runs 18 residues. V shed 1 base and J 0 bases; nucleotides not matched to a gene: 10. The CDR3 sequence: CASSLPQGQGMSTDTQYF. The CDR3 DNA follows: TGTGCCAGCAGCTTGCCTCAAGGACAGGGTATGAGCACAGATACGCAGTATTTT.

The chain links TRBV4-1 to TRBJ2-1, with 8 positions matching TRBD2. Germline CDR1 reads MGHRA; CDR2 reads YSYEKL. Trimming at V came to 10 bases and at J to 6 bases, leaving 14 bases not matched to a gene. The CDR3 sequence is 15 residues long. CDR3 loop: CAIAPRGGPVNEQFF. DNA of the CDR3: TGCGCCATTGCACCACGGGGGGGCCCCGTCAATGAGCAGTTCTTC.

This clone turned up a few times. The chain has TRBV24-1 and TRBJ1-1; D uncertain. Between the trimmed V and J ends, which lost 2 bases and 1 base, there was a span of 4 bases. Germline loops: CDR1 KGHDR, CDR2 SFDVKD. The CDR3 extends over 13 amino acids. CDR3 bases: TGTGCCACCAGTGATTGGGGGAACACTGAAGCTTTCTTT. As protein: CATSDWGNTEAFF.

The chain has TRBV7-8 and TRBJ2-5; 11 bases match TRBD2. There are 16 residues in the CDR3. V lost 3 bases to trimming and J lost 5 bases; unmatched junction nucleotides: 8. CDR1 SGHVS and CDR2 FQNEAQ come from the germline V gene. The CDR3 nucleotides are TGTGCCAGCAGCTTCTGGACTAGCGGGCTGGGGGAGACCCAGTACTTC. It yields the protein CASSFWTSGLGETQYF.

The chain joins TRBV6-2 or TRBV6-3 to TRBJ1-2; D unclear. V shed 2 bases and J shed 4 bases, with 8 bases lying between them. Germline CDR1 is MNHEY and CDR2 is SVGEGT. This CDR3 comprises 13 residues. This chain's CDR3 is CASSYPDSYGYTF. Here the CDR3 DNA reads TGTGCCAGCAGTTACCCAGACTCCTATGGCTACACCTTC.

The J gene is TRBJ1-2, the V gene TRBV7-6; TRBD1 might be the D (5 bases). Germline CDR1 SGHVS, CDR2 FNYEAQ. With 2 bases removed from V and 7 bases from J, the gap between germline ends came to 23 bases. This CDR3 contains 17 residues. The CDR3 sequence is CASSLYLNPGLGGGYTF. Here the CDR3 DNA reads TGTGCCAGCAGCTTATATTTAAATCCGGGACTTGGTGGTGGCTACACCTTC.